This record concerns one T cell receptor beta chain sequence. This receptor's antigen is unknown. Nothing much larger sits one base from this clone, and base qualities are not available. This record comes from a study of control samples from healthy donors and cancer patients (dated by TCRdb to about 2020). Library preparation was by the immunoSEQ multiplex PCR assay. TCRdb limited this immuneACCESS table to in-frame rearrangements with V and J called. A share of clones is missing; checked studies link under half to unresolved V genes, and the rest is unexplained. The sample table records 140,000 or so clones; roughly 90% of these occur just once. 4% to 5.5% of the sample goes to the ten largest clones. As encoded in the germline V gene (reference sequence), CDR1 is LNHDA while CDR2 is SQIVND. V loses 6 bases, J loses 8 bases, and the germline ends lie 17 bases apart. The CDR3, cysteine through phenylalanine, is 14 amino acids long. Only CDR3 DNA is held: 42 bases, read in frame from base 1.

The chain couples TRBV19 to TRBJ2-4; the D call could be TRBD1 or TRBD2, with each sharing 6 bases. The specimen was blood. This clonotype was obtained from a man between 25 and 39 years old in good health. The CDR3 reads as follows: CASSLQGPGDIQYF. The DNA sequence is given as TGTGCCAGTAGCCTACAGGGCCCGGGAGACATTCAGTACTTC.